This T cell receptor (beta chain) is from a study of blood T cell repertoires in COVID-19. On the study more broadly: Specimens from acute and convalescent COVID-19 originated in the United States, Italy and Spain. PBMCs, B-cell-depleted T cells, or T cells provided the cDNA or gDNA that made up the material.

Repertoires were generated with immunoSEQ multiplex PCR, while TCRdb's copy carries only in-frame clones and drops some. This table has 60,000 or so clones, 90% appearing once. V was pared by 6 bases and J by 2 bases, with 2 bases of the junction left unmatched. Germline loops: CDR1 KGHSH, CDR2 LQKENI. The CDR3 extends over 15 amino acids. This receptor was taken from a human donor with active COVID-19. The donor label of this sample is uncertain. The chain employs TRBV18 and TRBJ2-3; 13 bases align to TRBD2. The material sequenced was peripheral blood. CDR3 DNA: TGTGCCAGCTCTACTAGCGGGAGGGACACAGATACGCAGTATTTT. Its protein product is CASSTSGRDTDTQYF.